This TCR beta chain is drawn from a study of T-cell memory formation after mild COVID-19. Study-wide results and caveats: Cross-reactive memory seemingly joined, as some responding clones were found in pre-infection memory. Contracting CD8+ clones were enriched in EMRA, CD4+ mainly in CM and EM. Later expanders leaned CD4+, whereas clones that contracted between day 15 and 85 were balanced CD4/CD8.

Germline loops: CDR1 SEHNR, CDR2 FQNEAQ (reference sequence). Trimming stripped 5 bases from V and 0 bases from J, with 15 bases between. This CDR3 comprises 16 residues. Libraries for TCRalpha and TCRbeta carried sample barcodes and unique molecular identifiers via 5'RACE. MiXCR, applied by TCRdb to the 5' RACE reads, yields one record per CDR3 protein. The profile shows 200,000 to 250,000 distinct CDR3 sequences, around 9.1% of them singletons. This clonotype was counted a few times. The target antigen is unknown. Material for sequencing was PBMCs or a T cell subset sorted from them (not recorded which). The chain links TRBV7-9 to TRBJ2-3, with a possible D match to TRBD2 (5 bases). This receptor was identified in a man younger than 35 who had mild COVID-19 (a few samples of this study predate the infection). Cell type and time point are not known. DNA for the CDR3: TGTGCCAGCAGCCCCCCTCCCGGGGTGAGCACAGATACGCAGTATTTT. Its protein product is CASSPPPGVSTDTQYF.